This is a list of T cell receptor beta chains from one sample in a study of spatial heterogeneity in lung cancer. MiXCR was run by TCRdb on the 5' RACE reads, yielding one entry per CDR3 protein. The sample shows 110,000 or so distinct CDR3 sequences, less than 14% of them seen only once. This material consisted of PBMCs, taken at follow-up. The receptors come from a female donor with early-stage non-small cell lung cancer. Each CDR3 is given with its conserved first and last residue. The D gene is left open where the match is weak. Not every row has a clone size; where given, it reads once, few, many or a size class.

TRBJ2-6	-	TRBV10-2	-	TGCGCCAGCACTAGCTCTGGGGCCAACGTCCTGACTTTC	CASTSSGANVLTF
TRBJ2-7	TRBD2	TRBV10-3	few	TGTGCCATCAGTGAAGGGACTAGCGGGAACGAGCAGTACTTC	CAISEGTSGNEQYF
TRBJ2-3	-	TRBV7-3	many	TGTGCCAGCAGCCCTAGCGGAGGGGGGGATACGCAGTATTTT	CASSPSGGGDTQYF
TRBJ2-7	-	TRBV28	many	TGTGCCAGCAGTCGTTCGGGACCGCCAGAGGACGAGCAGTACTTC	CASSRSGPPEDEQYF
TRBJ1-4	TRBD1	TRBV27	many	TGTGCCAGCAGCCCGCGGACAGGGGGCTTGGAAAAACTGTTTTTT	CASSPRTGGLEKLFF
TRBJ2-1	TRBD1	TRBV5-4	-	TGTGCCAGCAGCTCCCGGACAGGGGGCAAAAATGAGCAGTTCTTC	CASSSRTGGKNEQFF
TRBJ2-3	TRBD2	TRBV4-2	-	TGTGCCAGCAGCCTAGAACCGGGACTAGCATATGATACGCAGTATTTT	CASSLEPGLAYDTQYF
TRBJ2-7	TRBD2	TRBV5-1	-	TGCGCCAGCAGCACGGGACTAGCGGATTCCTACGAGCAGTACTTC	CASSTGLADSYEQYF
TRBJ2-7	TRBD2	TRBV7-9	few	TGTGCCAGCAGCTTAGAAAGCGGGAGAGTAAACGAGCAGTACTTC	CASSLESGRVNEQYF
TRBJ1-6	-	TRBV20-1	few	TGCAGTGCTATTGGAGGGACCTATAATTCACCCCTCCACTTT	CSAIGGTYNSPLHF
TRBJ1-1	-	TRBV11-2	many	TGTGCCAGCAGCCGAGACGTGGCTTGGAACACTGAAGCTTTCTTT	CASSRDVAWNTEAFF